A selection of T cell receptor beta chains follows, all from one sample in a study of early T cells in non-severe SARS-CoV-2 infection. TCRdb independently ran MiXCR on the 5' RACE reads; one entry per CDR3 protein. This sample carries approximately 15,000 distinct CDR3 sequences, about 5.6% of them seen once, and the ten largest clones take approximately 6.6%. The material was whole blood, obtained at baseline. Receptors were obtained from an adult who was a healthcare worker with PCR-confirmed SARS-CoV-2 infection or an uninfected control (not recorded which). Both conserved end residues are part of each CDR3. D genes are given only for firm matches. Only some rows state a clone size, as once, few, many or a class for expanded clones.

d_call clone_size j_call v_call cdr3_aa cdr3_nt
- many TRBJ2-7 TRBV7-2 CASSTDSFNYEQYF TGTGCCAGCAGTACAGATAGTTTTAACTACGAGCAGTACTTC
TRBD1 many TRBJ1-1 TRBV18 CASSPPTSRTGGWNTEAFF TGTGCCAGCTCACCACCTACTAGTCGGACAGGGGGATGGAACACTGAAGCTTTCTTT
TRBD2 many TRBJ2-1 TRBV7-3 CASSFLAGHEQFF TGTGCCAGCAGCTTTTTAGCGGGGCATGAGCAGTTCTTC
TRBD1 many TRBJ2-5 TRBV5-1 CASSPGQGGTQETQYF TGCGCCAGCAGCCCAGGACAGGGGGGAACTCAAGAGACCCAGTACTTC
TRBD1 many TRBJ1-2 TRBV5-1 CASSFGQGSNYGYTF TGCGCCAGCAGCTTTGGACAGGGTTCAAACTATGGCTACACCTTC
TRBD1 many TRBJ1-2 TRBV20-1 CSARRSGTGGYGYTF TGCAGTGCTCGAAGGTCAGGAACAGGGGGCTATGGCTACACCTTC
TRBD1 many TRBJ2-7 TRBV6-1 CASSTKRDSYEQYF TGTGCCAGCAGTACGAAACGGGACAGCTACGAGCAGTACTTC
- many TRBJ2-7 TRBV6-1 CASRAGDEQYF TGTGCCAGCCGGGCTGGGGACGAGCAGTACTTC
TRBD1 few TRBJ1-5 TRBV2 CASSPPGQGRNQPQHF TGTGCCAGCAGTCCTCCGGGACAGGGTCGCAATCAGCCCCAGCATTTT
TRBD1 many TRBJ1-2 TRBV6-2/TRBV6-3 CASLDRGDGYTF TGTGCCAGCTTGGACAGGGGAGATGGCTACACCTTC
- - TRBJ2-1 TRBV19 CASSRGAGGSNEQFF TGTGCCAGTAGTAGGGGGGCAGGGGGATCAAATGAGCAGTTCTTC
- - TRBJ2-7 TRBV29-1 CSVAFRDEQYF TGCAGCGTTGCCTTCAGGGACGAGCAGTACTTC
TRBD2 many TRBJ2-1 TRBV6-6 CASRPAGDYNEQFF TGTGCCAGCAGACCAGCGGGAGATTACAATGAGCAGTTCTTC
- many TRBJ1-1 TRBV5-6 CASSLVFRNTEAFF TGTGCCAGCAGCTTGGTCTTTAGGAACACTGAAGCTTTCTTT
- - TRBJ2-7 TRBV3-1 CASSQRGADDEQYF TGTGCCAGCAGCCAAAGGGGGGCTGATGACGAGCAGTACTTC
TRBD1 many TRBJ1-5 TRBV7-2 CASSFGQGVVQPQHF TGTGCCAGCAGCTTTGGACAGGGGGTGGTGCAGCCCCAGCATTTT
TRBD1 few TRBJ1-4 TRBV5-1 CASSFRDRGRELFF TGCGCCAGCAGCTTTCGGGACAGGGGAAGGGAACTGTTTTTT
TRBD1 many TRBJ1-2 TRBV7-2 CASSLDRDYGYTF TGTGCCAGCAGCTTGGACAGGGACTATGGCTACACCTTC
- many TRBJ2-7 TRBV3-1 CASSPRSETEQYF TGTGCCAGCAGCCCCCGGTCGGAGACGGAGCAGTACTTC
- few TRBJ2-2 TRBV7-2 CASSLVGGVDTGELFF TGTGCCAGCAGCTTAGTGGGCGGGGTTGACACCGGGGAGCTGTTTTTT
- many TRBJ2-7 TRBV12-3/TRBV12-4 CASSLSGDPTYEQYF TGTGCCAGCAGTTTATCAGGGGACCCGACCTACGAGCAGTACTTC
- - TRBJ2-7 TRBV3-1 CASSSPYEQYF TGTGCCAGCAGCTCCCCCTACGAGCAGTACTTC
TRBD1 many TRBJ1-1 TRBV18 CASSPAGTAWGGTEAFF TGTGCCAGCTCTCCCGCAGGGACAGCTTGGGGGGGCACTGAAGCTTTCTTT
- many TRBJ2-5 TRBV20-1 CSASPGQMRETQYF TGCAGTGCTAGCCCCGGACAAATGCGGGAGACCCAGTACTTC
- many TRBJ2-7 TRBV10-3 CAISAGDGYEQYF TGTGCCATCAGTGCCGGGGACGGCTACGAGCAGTACTTC
- many TRBJ1-4 TRBV7-9 CASSLESGANEKLFF TGTGCCAGCAGCTTAGAGTCAGGAGCTAATGAAAAACTGTTTTTT
TRBD2 many TRBJ2-1 TRBV4-1 CASSQDKGLANEQFF TGCGCCAGCAGCCAAGATAAGGGACTAGCAAATGAGCAGTTCTTC
- many TRBJ1-3 TRBV5-5 CASFNGQASGNTIYF TGTGCCAGCTTCAACGGGCAGGCCTCTGGAAACACCATATATTTT
TRBD1 many TRBJ1-1 TRBV12-3/TRBV12-4 CASSLHGQGSNTEAFF TGTGCCAGCAGTTTACACGGACAGGGGTCAAACACTGAAGCTTTCTTT